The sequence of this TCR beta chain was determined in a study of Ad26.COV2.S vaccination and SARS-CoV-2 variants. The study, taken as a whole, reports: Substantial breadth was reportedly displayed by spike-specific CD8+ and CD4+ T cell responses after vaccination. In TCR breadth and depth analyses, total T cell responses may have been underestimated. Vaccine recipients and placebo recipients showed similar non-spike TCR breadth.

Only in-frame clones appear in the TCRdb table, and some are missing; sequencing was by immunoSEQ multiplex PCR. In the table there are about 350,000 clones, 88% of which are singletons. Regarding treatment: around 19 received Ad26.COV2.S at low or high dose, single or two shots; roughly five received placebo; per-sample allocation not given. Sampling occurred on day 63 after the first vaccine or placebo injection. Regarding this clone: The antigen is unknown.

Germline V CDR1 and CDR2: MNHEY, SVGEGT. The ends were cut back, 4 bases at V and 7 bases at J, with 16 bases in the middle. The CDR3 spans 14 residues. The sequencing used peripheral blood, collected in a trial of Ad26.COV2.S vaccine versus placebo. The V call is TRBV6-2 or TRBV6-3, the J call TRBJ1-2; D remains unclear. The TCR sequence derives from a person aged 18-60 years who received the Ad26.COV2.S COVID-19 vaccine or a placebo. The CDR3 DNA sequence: TGTGCCAGCAGTTCTAACCGGAAGTTGGGTGGCTACACCTTC. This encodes CASSSNRKLGGYTF.